This T cell receptor (beta chain) was found in a study of blood T cell repertoires in COVID-19. Study information: Some COVID-19 samples were acute and others convalescent; all came from the United States, Italy and Spain. Sources were T cells, B-cell-depleted T cells, or PBMCs; the material itself was cDNA or gDNA.

The CDR3 loop spans 15 amino acids. Trimming shortened V by 5 bases and J by 1 base, and 14 bases separated the two germline ends. Germline V gene sequence: CDR1 SGHVS, CDR2 FQNEAQ. In the original analysis: Reference gene primer amplification in the assay estimated nucleated cell counts. The method was immunoSEQ multiplex PCR; TCRdb's version includes in-frame clones alone and lacks a portion of them. That table is the source of V, J and clone size, and D and trimming were worked out from the DNA. Of about 170,000 clones detected, about four fifths appear once; the ten largest clones hold approximately 19%.

This TCR came from a woman in her 70s who had recovered from COVID-19. This chain connects TRBV7-8 to TRBJ1-1; weak D call: TRBD1 (6 bases). Source material: peripheral blood. CDR3 coding DNA: TGTGCCAGCAGCCCCCTTCAGGGGAGGAACACTGAAGCTTTCTTT. It yields the protein CASSPLQGRNTEAFF.